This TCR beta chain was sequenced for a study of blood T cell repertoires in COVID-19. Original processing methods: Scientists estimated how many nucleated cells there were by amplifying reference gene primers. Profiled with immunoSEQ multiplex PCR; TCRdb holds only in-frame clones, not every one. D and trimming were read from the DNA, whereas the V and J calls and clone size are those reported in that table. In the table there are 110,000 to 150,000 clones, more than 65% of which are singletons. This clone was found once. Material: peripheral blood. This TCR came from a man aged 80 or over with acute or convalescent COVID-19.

CDR3 amino acids: CASRELSGANVLTF. CDR3 DNA: TGTGCCAGTCGAGAACTTTCTGGGGCCAACGTCCTGACTTTC. V is TRBV19 and J is TRBJ2-6; no firm D call. The CDR3 spans 14 residues. V lost 8 bases and J 1 base, leaving 9 bases between the germline ends. Germline V lookup: CDR1 LNHDA, CDR2 SQIVND (reference sequence).